The T cell receptor beta chain under discussion was sequenced for a study of T cells in Graves' hyperthyroidism and ophthalmopathy. In its sample, this clonotype was seen many times. TCR beta CDR3 regions were amplified from RNA. In the first-round RT-PCR of the TCR CDR3, the HTBI primer set was used. One entry per CDR3 protein results from TCRdb running MiXCR on the multiplex PCR reads. This sample yields about 610,000 distinct CDR3 sequences, of which about 15% are seen a single time; around 4.5% belongs to the top ten. Germline lookup yields CDR1 LNHDA and CDR2 SQIVND (reference sequence). V lost 0 bases, J lost 4 bases, and 9 bases lay in between. The CDR3 is 14 residues long.

The chain recombines TRBV19 with TRBJ1-2; D remains unclear. The sample consisted of blood. The TCR was taken from a woman aged 40 to 50 with Graves' ophthalmopathy. The DNA for the CDR3 is TGTGCCAGTAGTATAGAGGGGTTGGCCTATGGCTACACCTTC. Encoded protein: CASSIEGLAYGYTF.